The next 25 T cell receptor beta chains were all read from a single sample in a study of blood T cell repertoires in COVID-19. Assay: immunoSEQ multiplex PCR; the TCRdb copy retains only in-frame clones and omits some. The profile shows hundreds of thousands of clones, more than 75% of them singletons. Material for sequencing was PBMCs or T cells enriched from blood (not recorded which). The receptors stem from a woman in her sixties or seventies in a cohort exposed to, infected with or recovered from COVID-19 (not recorded which).

The rearrangement joins TRBV19 to TRBJ1-1; TRBD1 aligns across 8 bases. The V segment lost 6 bases and the J segment 6 bases; nucleotides outside the gene matches: 18. Germline CDR1 and CDR2: LNHDA and SQIVND (reference sequence). This CDR3 contains 17 residues. The CDR3 spells CASSPYITGGNSPEAFF. For the CDR3, the DNA is TGTGCCAGTAGCCCGTATATAACAGGGGGAAACAGCCCTGAAGCTTTCTTT.

This chain uses TRBV28 with TRBJ1-2, with TRBD1 as a possible D gene (6 bases). The CDR3 covers 15 residues. CDR1 MDHEN and CDR2 SYDVKM come from the germline V gene. The germline V and J ends were trimmed by 2 bases and 2 bases, with 12 bases remaining between them. The CDR3, as DNA: TGTGCCAGCAGTTTAGGACAGTTCGGCAACTATGGCTACACCTTC. It encodes CASSLGQFGNYGYTF.

The chain links TRBV3-1 (or the pseudogene TRBV3-2) to TRBJ1-2; the match to TRBD1 covers 8 bases. The V segment lost 5 bases and the J segment 8 bases; nucleotides outside the gene matches: 7. The CDR3 sequence is 13 residues long. Germline V gives CDR1 LGHDT, CDR2 YNNKEL (reference sequence). CDR3 DNA sequence: TGTGCCAGCAGCGACCGGACAGGGCGAGGCTACACCTTC. It yields the protein CASSDRTGRGYTF.

This clone was seen only a few times. The chain couples TRBV14 to TRBJ1-1; no definite D call. The germline V gene has CDR1 SGHDN and CDR2 FVKESK. The CDR3 length is 15 residues. V lost 0 bases and J 4 bases, leaving 12 bases between the germline ends. The CDR3 region is CASSQDVRASTEAFF. CDR3 DNA: TGTGCCAGCAGCCAAGATGTGAGGGCCTCCACTGAAGCTTTCTTT.

The V gene is TRBV9, the J gene TRBJ1-4, with D hard to call. The V end lost 0 bases, the J end lost 0 bases, and 9 bases lay between the germline ends. Germline V CDR1 and CDR2: SGDLS, YYNGEE. This CDR3 comprises 16 residues. The CDR3 DNA follows: TGTGCCAGCAGCGTAGGAGCGGGGACAACTAATGAAAAACTGTTTTTT. Translation: CASSVGAGTTNEKLFF.

The genes are TRBV6-5 and TRBJ2-7; 13 bases match TRBD2. V dropped 5 bases and J dropped 2; count of bases not matched to a gene: 3. From germline, CDR1 is MNHEY and CDR2 SVGAGI. The length of the CDR3 is 15 residues. The CDR3 is CASSRTSGGPYEQYF. In DNA form, the CDR3 reads TGTGCCAGCAGTAGGACTAGCGGGGGTCCCTACGAGCAGTACTTC.

The chain links TRBV5-1 to TRBJ2-1; the match to TRBD2 covers 8 bases. Losses at the gene ends were 2 bases for V and 4 bases for J; bases not matched to a gene: 8. Germline V gives CDR1 SGHRS, CDR2 YFSETQ. The CDR3 sequence is 16 residues long. The CDR3 DNA reads TGCGCCAGCAGCTTATTCCAGCGGGAGAGGTACAATGAGCAGTTCTTC. Encoded protein: CASSLFQRERYNEQFF.

The chain joins TRBV29-1 to TRBJ2-1; 7 nucleotides align to TRBD1. The CDR3 extends over 14 amino acids. V dropped 6 bases and J dropped 6; count of bases not matched to a gene: 11. Per the germline V gene, CDR1 is SQVTM and CDR2 is ANQGSEA. Here the CDR3 reads CSVAPRGSGNEQFF. The CDR3 nucleotides are TGCAGCGTAGCCCCCAGGGGGTCGGGCAATGAGCAGTTCTTC.

In nucleotides, the CDR3 is TGTGCCACCAGTGATCACAGGGAAAAACTGTTTTTT. Protein sequence: CATSDHREKLFF. The chain combines TRBV24-1 with TRBJ1-4; D perhaps matches TRBD1 (5 bases). Between the trimmed V and J ends, which lost 3 bases and 8 bases, there was a span of 6 bases. CDR3 length: 12 residues. CDR1 is KGHDR, CDR2 SFDVKD, per germline.

The chain uses TRBV28 and TRBJ1-6, with 7 bases that match TRBD1. Trimming at V came to 3 bases and at J to 13 bases, leaving 6 bases not matched to a gene. The germline CDR1 and CDR2 sequences are MDHEN and SYDVKM. The CDR3 extends over 13 amino acids. CDR3: CASSLDRPSPLHF. CDR3 coding DNA: TGTGCCAGCAGTTTGGACAGGCCTTCGCCCCTCCACTTT.

This clone was recorded once. This chain joins TRBV11-3 and TRBJ2-3, with 7 bases that match TRBD2. The V gene's germline CDR1 is SGHNT and CDR2 YENEEA. The CDR3 loop spans 17 amino acids. Trimming cost V 1 base and J 6 bases; bases outside gene matches: 13. The CDR3 reads CASSLGVMAGVSDTQYF. The DNA of the CDR3 is TGTGCCAGCAGCTTAGGGGTAATGGCGGGAGTTTCGGATACGCAGTATTTT.

This clone showed up just a few times. The chain links TRBV5-1 to TRBJ1-2, with 9 bases matching TRBD1. J gave up 4 bases and V 4 bases, and 11 bases lay outside the gene matches. The CDR3 has 16 amino acids. CDR1 is SGHRS, CDR2 YFSETQ, per germline. The CDR3 reads CASSGGQGPSSYGYTF. CDR3 nucleotides: TGCGCCAGCAGCGGCGGACAGGGGCCTTCTAGCTATGGCTACACCTTC.

This chain joins TRBV5-1 and TRBJ2-3; TRBD2 matches 8 bases. This CDR3 is built from 15 residues. From germline, CDR1 is SGHRS and CDR2 YFSETQ. The J segment lost 4 bases and the V segment lost 1 base, leaving 5 bases of the junction unmatched. The CDR3 region has the DNA TGCGCCAGCAGCTTGACGGCGGGAGGACCAGATACGCAGTATTTT. Amino acid sequence: CASSLTAGGPDTQYF.

The chain has TRBV6-2 or TRBV6-3 and TRBJ2-7, with 14 bases identical to TRBD2. The V gene's germline CDR1 is MNHEY and CDR2 SVGEGT. V was clipped by 6 bases and J by 7 bases; unmatched bases: 8. The CDR3 runs 15 residues. The CDR3 DNA is TGTGCCAGCAGCCCTAGACTAGCGGGAGGGGATGAGCAGTACTTC. Translation: CASSPRLAGGDEQYF.

This CDR3 reads CASSILPRDSARNTIYF. CDR3 nucleotide sequence: TGTGCCAGTAGTATCCTCCCCCGGGATTCCGCCAGAAACACCATATATTTT. The V and J genes are TRBV19 and TRBJ1-3; D is ambiguous. CDR1 and CDR2 from the germline V gene are LNHDA and SQIVND (reference sequence). V gave up 3 bases and J gave up 5 bases, with 20 bases separating them. The CDR3 has 17 amino acids.

The DNA for the CDR3 is TGTGCCACCTCACGACTGGCTCAAGAGACCCAGTACTTC. Translation: CATSRLAQETQYF. This chain links TRBV7-3 with TRBJ2-5; D is ambiguous. The V end was cut by 10 bases, the J end by 2 bases, with 14 bases between. Germline CDR1 and CDR2: SGHTA and FQGTGA. The CDR3 totals 13 residues.

The chain uses TRBV10-3 and TRBJ2-7, with 9 bases lining up with TRBD1. Germline trimming cut 0 bases from V and 4 bases from J; bases unmatched to any gene: 10. Germline V gene data show CDR1 as ENHRY and CDR2 as SYGVKD. The CDR3 consists of 17 residues. As DNA, the CDR3 is TGTGCCATCAGTGAGTCGAATGTCCGGGACAGGGTATACGAGCAGTACTTC. It codes for CAISESNVRDRVYEQYF.

The V and J genes are TRBV7-3 and TRBJ1-5; D ambiguous. This CDR3 is 16 amino acids long. Between the trimmed V and J ends, which lost 2 bases and 2 bases, there was a span of 13 bases. The V gene's germline CDR1 is SGHTA and CDR2 FQGTGA. The CDR3 DNA reads as TGTGCCAGCAGCTTACGTGACCCTAGAGGCAATCAGCCCCAGCATTTT. It specifies CASSLRDPRGNQPQHF.

The chain links TRBV6-1 to TRBJ2-7, with 9 bases identical to TRBD2. This CDR3 comprises 15 residues. In germline, CDR1 is MNHNS, CDR2 SASEGT. Unmatched junction bases numbered 3, after V lost 1 base and J lost 2 bases. The CDR3 bases are TGTGCCAGCAGTGAAGAGGCGGGAGGGCCCTACGAGCAGTACTTC. Amino acid sequence: CASSEEAGGPYEQYF.

This clone has a single count. The gene calls are TRBV29-1 and TRBJ1-4; D is uncertain. V was trimmed by 4 bases and J by 8 bases, leaving 17 bases between them. In germline, CDR1 is SQVTM, CDR2 ANQGSEA. There are 14 residues in the CDR3. The DNA for the CDR3 is TGCAGCGTTGGGCACCCGGGGATTCGGGAAAAACTGTTTTTT. Translated, it gives CSVGHPGIREKLFF.

About this clone: One end of the junction does not line up with germline, which may come from a read error. The chain joins TRBV7-2 to TRBJ2-5; 12 nucleotides agree with TRBD2. The CDR3 spans 13 residues. Germline V lookup: CDR1 SGHTA, CDR2 FQGNSA. CDR3 DNA: TGTGCCAGCAGCTCCGGACTAGCGGGGACCCAGCACTTC. This sequence encodes CASSSGLAGTQHF.

V and J are TRBV1 and TRBJ2-5; TRBD2 is the table's D call, not checked against the DNA. TRBV1 is deemed a pseudogene. The CDR3 loop spans 14 amino acids. The CDR3: CTSSQGTKLETQYF. The CDR3 DNA reads TGCACCAGCAGCCAAGGGACTAAGTTGGAGACCCAGTACTTC.

V and J are TRBV6-2 or TRBV6-3 and TRBJ2-7, with 16 bases lining up with TRBD2. The CDR3 is 19 residues long. Germline values: CDR1 MNHEY, CDR2 SVGEGT. J was trimmed by 2 bases and V by 2 bases; bases with no gene match: 9. In nucleotides, the CDR3 is TGTGCCAGCAGTTACCCTTCCTCGGGACTAGCGGGAGGGCCCTACGAGCAGTACTTC. Its protein product is CASSYPSSGLAGGPYEQYF.

This rearrangement joins TRBV28 to TRBJ2-7; the match to TRBD1 covers 9 bases. This CDR3 comprises 16 residues. J gave up 2 bases and V 4 bases, and 9 bases lay outside the gene matches. Germline V gene sequence: CDR1 MDHEN, CDR2 SYDVKM. The CDR3 DNA sequence: TGTGCCAGCAGTTCTTACAGGGGGCCCCCCCCCTACGAGCAGTACTTC. This gives the protein CASSSYRGPPPYEQYF.

The chain carries TRBV4-2 and TRBJ2-1; the D gene is possibly TRBD2 (6 bases). V was trimmed by 3 bases and J by 2 bases, leaving 11 bases between them. This CDR3 has 15 residues. Germline V gene lookup returns CDR1 LGHNA and CDR2 YNFKEQ. The CDR3 region has the DNA TGTGCCAGCAGCCAGGAACGGGAGCCCTACAATGAGCAGTTCTTC. Amino acid sequence: CASSQEREPYNEQFF.